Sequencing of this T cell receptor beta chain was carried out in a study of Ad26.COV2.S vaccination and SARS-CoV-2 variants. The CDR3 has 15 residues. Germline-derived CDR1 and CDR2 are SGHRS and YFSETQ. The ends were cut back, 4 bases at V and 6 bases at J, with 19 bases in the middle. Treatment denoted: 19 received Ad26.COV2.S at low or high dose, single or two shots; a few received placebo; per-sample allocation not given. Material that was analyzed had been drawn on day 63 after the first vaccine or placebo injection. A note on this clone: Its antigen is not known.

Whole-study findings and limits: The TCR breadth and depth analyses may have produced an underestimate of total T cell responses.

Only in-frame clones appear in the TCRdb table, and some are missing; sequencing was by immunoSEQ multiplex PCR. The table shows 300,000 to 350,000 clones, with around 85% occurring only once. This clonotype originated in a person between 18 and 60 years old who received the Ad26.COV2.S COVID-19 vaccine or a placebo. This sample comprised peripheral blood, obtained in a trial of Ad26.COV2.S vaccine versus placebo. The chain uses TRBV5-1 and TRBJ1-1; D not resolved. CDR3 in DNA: TGCGCCAGCAGCCCAGGACTGACCCTAGACGCTGAAGCTTTCTTT. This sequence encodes CASSPGLTLDAEAFF.